This TCR beta chain came from a study of technical replicates of blood from a few donors. Sequencing was performed with immunoSEQ multiplex PCR; in TCRdb, only in-frame clones are kept and a portion is missing. This sample has under 45,000 clones, with around 96% found just once. The CDR3 loop spans 13 amino acids. Deletions cut 0 bases from V and 7 bases from J, with 7 bases between. Per the germline V gene, CDR1 is SGHTA and CDR2 is FQGNSA. The specimen was T cells isolated from PBMCs. The rearrangement uses TRBV7-2 and TRBJ2-1; D is perhaps TRBD2 (5 bases). The receptor comes from a human donor in good health. The chain's CDR3 is CASSLAGSNEQFF. The CDR3 nucleotides read TGTGCCAGCAGCTTAGCGGGGAGTAATGAGCAGTTCTTC.